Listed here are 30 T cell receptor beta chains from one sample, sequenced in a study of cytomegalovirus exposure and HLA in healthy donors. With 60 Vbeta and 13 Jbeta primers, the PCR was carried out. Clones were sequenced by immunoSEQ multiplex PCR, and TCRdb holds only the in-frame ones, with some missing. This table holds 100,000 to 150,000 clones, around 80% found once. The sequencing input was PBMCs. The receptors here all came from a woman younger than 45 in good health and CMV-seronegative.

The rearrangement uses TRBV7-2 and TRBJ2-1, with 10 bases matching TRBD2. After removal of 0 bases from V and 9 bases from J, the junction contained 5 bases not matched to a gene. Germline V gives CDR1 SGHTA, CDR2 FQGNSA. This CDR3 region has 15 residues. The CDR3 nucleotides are TGTGCCAGCAGCTTAGCTCTAGCGGGAGTCCGTGAGCAGTTCTTC. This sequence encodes CASSLALAGVREQFF.

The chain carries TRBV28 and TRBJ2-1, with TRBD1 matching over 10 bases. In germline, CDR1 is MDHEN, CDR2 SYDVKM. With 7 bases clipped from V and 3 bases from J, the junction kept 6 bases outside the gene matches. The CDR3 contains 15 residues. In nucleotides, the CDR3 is TGTGCCAGCACCTTCGGGACAGGGGTCTACAATGAGCAGTTCTTC. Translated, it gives CASTFGTGVYNEQFF.

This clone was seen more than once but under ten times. CDR3 amino acids: CASSVLDSNNEQFF. CDR3 nucleotide sequence: TGTGCCAGCAGCGTCCTGGACAGTAACAATGAGCAGTTCTTC. This chain links TRBV9 with TRBJ2-1; D perhaps matches TRBD1 (6 bases). The CDR3 length is 14 residues. The V end lost 2 bases, the J end lost 5 bases, and 11 bases lay between the germline ends. Germline assignment: CDR1 SGDLS and CDR2 YYNGEE. Full variable domain (outside the CDR3, taken from reference TRBV9 and TRBJ2-1): DSGVTQTPKHLITATGQRVTLRCSPRSGDLSVYWYQQSLDQGLQFLIQYYNGEERAKGNILERFSAQQFPDLHSELNLSSLELGDSALYFCASSVLDSNNEQFFGPGTRLTVL.

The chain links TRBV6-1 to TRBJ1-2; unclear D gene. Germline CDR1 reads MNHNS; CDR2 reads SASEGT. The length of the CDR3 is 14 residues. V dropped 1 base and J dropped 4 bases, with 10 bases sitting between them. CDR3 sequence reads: CASSEGVVLYGYTF. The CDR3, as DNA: TGTGCCAGCAGTGAAGGTGTGGTACTCTATGGCTACACCTTC.

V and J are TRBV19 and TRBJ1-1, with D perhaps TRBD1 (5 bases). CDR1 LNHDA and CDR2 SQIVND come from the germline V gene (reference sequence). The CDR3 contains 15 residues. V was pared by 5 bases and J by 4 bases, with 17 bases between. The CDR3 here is CASSDAGLKVTEAFF. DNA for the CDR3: TGTGCCAGTAGTGACGCAGGGTTGAAGGTCACTGAAGCTTTCTTT. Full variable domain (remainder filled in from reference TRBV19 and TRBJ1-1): DGGITQSPKYLFRKEGQNVTLSCEQNLNHDAMYWYRQDPGQGLRLIYYSQIVNDFQKGDIAEGYSVSREKKESFPLTVTSAQKNPTAFYLCASSDAGLKVTEAFFGQGTRLTVV.

CDR3 in amino acids: CASTKRGIRSYEQYF. CDR3 nucleotides: TGTGCCAGCACAAAACGGGGGATTCGCTCCTACGAGCAGTACTTC. J is TRBJ2-7 and V is TRBV28; maybe TRBD2 (6 bases). The CDR3 is 15 amino acids. Per germline, CDR1 MDHEN and CDR2 SYDVKM. The ends were cut back, 7 bases at V and 0 bases at J, with 16 bases in the middle. Full variable domain (missing parts from reference TRBV28 and TRBJ2-7): DVKVTQSSRYLVKRTGEKVFLECVQDMDHENMFWYRQDPGLGLRLIYFSYDVKMKEKGDIPEGYSVSREKKERFSLILESASTNQTSMYLCASTKRGIRSYEQYFGPGTRLTVT.

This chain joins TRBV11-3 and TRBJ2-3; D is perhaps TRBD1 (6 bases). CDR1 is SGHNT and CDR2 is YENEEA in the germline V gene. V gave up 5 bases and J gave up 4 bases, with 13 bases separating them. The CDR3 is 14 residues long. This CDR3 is CASSQQGSSDTQYF. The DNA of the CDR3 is TGTGCCAGCAGCCAACAGGGAAGCTCAGATACGCAGTATTTT.

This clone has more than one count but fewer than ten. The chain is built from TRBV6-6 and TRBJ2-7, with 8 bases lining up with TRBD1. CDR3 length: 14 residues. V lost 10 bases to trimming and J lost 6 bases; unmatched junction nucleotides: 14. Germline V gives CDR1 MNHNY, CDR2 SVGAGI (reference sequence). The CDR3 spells CATIDQGAVREQYF. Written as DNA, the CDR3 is TGTGCCACCATTGACCAGGGGGCGGTCCGCGAGCAGTACTTC.

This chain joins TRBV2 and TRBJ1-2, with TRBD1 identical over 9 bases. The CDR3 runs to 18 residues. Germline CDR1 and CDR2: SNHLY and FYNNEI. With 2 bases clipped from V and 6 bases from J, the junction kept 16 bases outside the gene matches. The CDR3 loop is CASSENLLMTGTGNGYTF. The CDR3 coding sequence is TGTGCCAGCAGTGAAAATCTACTAATGACCGGGACAGGGAATGGCTACACCTTC.

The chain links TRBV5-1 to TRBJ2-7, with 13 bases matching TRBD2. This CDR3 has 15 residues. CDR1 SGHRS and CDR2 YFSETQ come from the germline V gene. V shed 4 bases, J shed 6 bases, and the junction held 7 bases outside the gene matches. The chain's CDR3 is CASSPGLAGALEQYF. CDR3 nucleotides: TGCGCCAGCAGCCCAGGACTAGCGGGAGCCCTCGAGCAGTACTTC.

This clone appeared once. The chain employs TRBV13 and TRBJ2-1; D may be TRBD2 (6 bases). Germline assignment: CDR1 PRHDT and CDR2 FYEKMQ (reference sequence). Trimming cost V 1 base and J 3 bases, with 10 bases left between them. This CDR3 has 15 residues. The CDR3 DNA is TGTGCCAGCAGCTTAGAACGGGAGAGCTACAATGAGCAGTTCTTC. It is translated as CASSLERESYNEQFF.

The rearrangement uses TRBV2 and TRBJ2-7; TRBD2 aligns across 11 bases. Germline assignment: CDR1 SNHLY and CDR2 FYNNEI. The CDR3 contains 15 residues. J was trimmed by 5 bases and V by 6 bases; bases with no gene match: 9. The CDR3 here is CASRLTSGGGNEQYF. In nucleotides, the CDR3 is TGTGCCAGCAGACTCACTAGCGGGGGAGGTAACGAGCAGTACTTC.

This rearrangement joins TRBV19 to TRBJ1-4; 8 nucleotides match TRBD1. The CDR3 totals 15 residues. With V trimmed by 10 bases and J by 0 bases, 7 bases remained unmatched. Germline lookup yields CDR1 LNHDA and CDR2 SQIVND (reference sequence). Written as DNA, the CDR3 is TGTGCCACGACAGGGGCAGTTGCAACTAATGAAAAACTGTTTTTT. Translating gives CATTGAVATNEKLFF.

For the CDR3, the DNA is TGTGCCAGCAGTGAAAATACAGCAGATAATTCACCCCTCCACTTT. Amino acid sequence: CASSENTADNSPLHF. The chain carries TRBV6-1 and TRBJ1-6; D unresolved. V shed 2 bases and J shed 5 bases, with 10 bases lying between them. The CDR3 is made up of 15 amino acids. The V gene's germline CDR1 is MNHNS and CDR2 SASEGT.

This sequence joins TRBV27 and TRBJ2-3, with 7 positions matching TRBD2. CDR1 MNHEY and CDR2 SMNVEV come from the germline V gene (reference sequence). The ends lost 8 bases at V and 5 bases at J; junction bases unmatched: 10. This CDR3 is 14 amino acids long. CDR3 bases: TGTGCCAGCCGAAGGACCTCGGGAGGAGATACGCAGTATTTT. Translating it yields CASRRTSGGDTQYF.

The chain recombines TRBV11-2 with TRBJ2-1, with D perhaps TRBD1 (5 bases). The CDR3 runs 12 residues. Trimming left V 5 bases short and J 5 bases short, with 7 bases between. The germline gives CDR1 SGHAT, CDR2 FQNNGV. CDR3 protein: CASSLTDNEQFF. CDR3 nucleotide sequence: TGTGCCAGCAGCCTGACAGACAATGAGCAGTTCTTC.

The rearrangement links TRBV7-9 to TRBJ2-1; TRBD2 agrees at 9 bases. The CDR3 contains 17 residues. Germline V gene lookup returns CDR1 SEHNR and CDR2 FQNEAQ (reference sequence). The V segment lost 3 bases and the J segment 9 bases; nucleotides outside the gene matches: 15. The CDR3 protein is CASSLASGAGGRFEQFF. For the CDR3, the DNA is TGTGCCAGCAGCTTGGCGTCCGGGGCGGGAGGGCGATTTGAGCAGTTCTTC.

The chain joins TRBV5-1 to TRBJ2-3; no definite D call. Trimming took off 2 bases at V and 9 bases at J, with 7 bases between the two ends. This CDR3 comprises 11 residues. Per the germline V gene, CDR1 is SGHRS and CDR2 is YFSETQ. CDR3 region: CASSFQSTQYF. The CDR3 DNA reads TGCGCCAGCAGCTTTCAGTCCACGCAGTATTTT.

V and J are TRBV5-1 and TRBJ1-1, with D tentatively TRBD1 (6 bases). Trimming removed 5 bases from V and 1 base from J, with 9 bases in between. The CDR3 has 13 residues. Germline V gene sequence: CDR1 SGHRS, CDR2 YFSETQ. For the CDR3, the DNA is TGCGCCAGCAGTCAACAGGGGAACACTGAAGCTTTCTTT. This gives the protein CASSQQGNTEAFF. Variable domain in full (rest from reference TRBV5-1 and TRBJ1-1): KAGVTQTPRYLIKTRGQQVTLSCSPISGHRSVSWYQQTPGQGLQFLFEYFSETQRNKGNFPGRFSGRQFSNSRSEMNVSTLELGDSALYLCASSQQGNTEAFFGQGTRLTVV.

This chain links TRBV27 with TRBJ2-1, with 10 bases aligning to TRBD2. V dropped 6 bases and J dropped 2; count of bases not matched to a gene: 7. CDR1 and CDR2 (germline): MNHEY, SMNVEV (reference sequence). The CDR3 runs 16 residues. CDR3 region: CASSNQGLAAYNEQFF. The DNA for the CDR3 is TGTGCCAGCAGCAACCAAGGACTAGCGGCCTACAATGAGCAGTTCTTC.

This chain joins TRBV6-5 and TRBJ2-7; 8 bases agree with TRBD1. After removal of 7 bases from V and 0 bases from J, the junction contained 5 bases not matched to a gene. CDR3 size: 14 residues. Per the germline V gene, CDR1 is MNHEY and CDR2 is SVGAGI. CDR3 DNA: TGTGCCAGCACAACAGGGGGAGCCTCCTACGAGCAGTACTTC. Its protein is CASTTGGASYEQYF.

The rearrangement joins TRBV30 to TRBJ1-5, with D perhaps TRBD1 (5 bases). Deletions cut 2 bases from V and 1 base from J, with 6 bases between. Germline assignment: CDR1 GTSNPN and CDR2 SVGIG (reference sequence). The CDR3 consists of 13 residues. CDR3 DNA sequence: TGTGCCTGGAGTTGGGGCAGCAATCAGCCCCAGCATTTT. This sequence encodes CAWSWGSNQPQHF.

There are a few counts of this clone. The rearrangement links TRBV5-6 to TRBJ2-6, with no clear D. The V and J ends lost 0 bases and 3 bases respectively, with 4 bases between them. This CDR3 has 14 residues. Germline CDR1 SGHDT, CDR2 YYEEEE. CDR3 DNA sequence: TGTGCCAGCAGCTTGGCCTTTGGGGCCAACGTCCTGACTTTC. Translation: CASSLAFGANVLTF.

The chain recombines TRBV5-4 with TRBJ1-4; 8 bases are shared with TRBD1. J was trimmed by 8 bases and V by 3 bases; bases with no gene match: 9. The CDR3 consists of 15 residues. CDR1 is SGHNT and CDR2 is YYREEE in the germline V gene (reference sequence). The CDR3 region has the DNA TGTGCCAGCAGCTCATCAGGGGGCGCAGGGGAAAAACTGTTTTTT. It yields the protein CASSSSGGAGEKLFF. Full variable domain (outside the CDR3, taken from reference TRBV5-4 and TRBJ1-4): ETGVTQSPTHLIKTRGQQVTLRCSSQSGHNTVSWYQQALGQGPQFIFQYYREEENGRGNFPPRFSGLQFPNYSSELNVNALELDDSALYLCASSSSGGAGEKLFFGSGTQLSVL.

CDR3: CASSPPGQGRHEQYF. Written as DNA, the CDR3 is TGTGCCAGCTCACCACCAGGACAGGGTCGGCACGAGCAGTACTTC. The rearrangement uses TRBV18 and TRBJ2-7, with TRBD1 matching over 8 bases. Per the germline V gene, CDR1 is KGHSH and CDR2 is LQKENI. The CDR3 covers 15 residues. The junction had 6 bases not matched to a gene; V was cut back by 0 bases and J by 5 bases.

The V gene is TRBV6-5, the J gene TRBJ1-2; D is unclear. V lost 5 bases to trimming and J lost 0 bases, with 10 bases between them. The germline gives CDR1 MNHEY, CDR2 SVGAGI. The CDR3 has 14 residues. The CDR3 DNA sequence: TGTGCCAGCAGTCACAGCGGTTCTAACTATGGCTACACCTTC. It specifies CASSHSGSNYGYTF.

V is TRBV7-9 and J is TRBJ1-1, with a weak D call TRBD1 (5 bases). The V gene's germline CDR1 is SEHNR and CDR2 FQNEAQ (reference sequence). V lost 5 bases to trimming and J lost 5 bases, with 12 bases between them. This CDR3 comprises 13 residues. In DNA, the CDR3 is TGTGCCAGCAGCGCAGGGAAGTTGACTGAAGCTTTCTTT. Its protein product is CASSAGKLTEAFF.

The CDR3 sequence is CASSLYRGLTPAYGYTF. The DNA of the CDR3 is TGTGCCAGCAGCCTCTACAGGGGGCTCACTCCTGCCTATGGCTACACCTTC. The V and J genes are TRBV5-8 and TRBJ1-2; 9 bases agree with TRBD1. Germline V gene sequence: CDR1 SGHTS, CDR2 YDEGEE. This CDR3 has 17 residues. V trimming: 4 bases; J trimming: 4 bases; junction bases outside the gene matches: 14.

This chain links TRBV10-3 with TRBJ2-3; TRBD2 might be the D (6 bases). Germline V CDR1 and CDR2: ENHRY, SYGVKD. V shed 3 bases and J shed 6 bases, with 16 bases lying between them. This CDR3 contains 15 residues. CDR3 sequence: CAISDETSHPDTQYF. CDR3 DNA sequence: TGTGCCATCAGTGATGAGACTAGTCATCCGGATACGCAGTATTTT.

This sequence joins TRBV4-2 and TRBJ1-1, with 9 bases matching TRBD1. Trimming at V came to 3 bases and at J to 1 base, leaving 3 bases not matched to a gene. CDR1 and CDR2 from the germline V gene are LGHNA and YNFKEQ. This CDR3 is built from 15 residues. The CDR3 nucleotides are TGTGCCAGCAGCCACCCGGGACAGGGGAACACTGAAGCTTTCTTT. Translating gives CASSHPGQGNTEAFF.